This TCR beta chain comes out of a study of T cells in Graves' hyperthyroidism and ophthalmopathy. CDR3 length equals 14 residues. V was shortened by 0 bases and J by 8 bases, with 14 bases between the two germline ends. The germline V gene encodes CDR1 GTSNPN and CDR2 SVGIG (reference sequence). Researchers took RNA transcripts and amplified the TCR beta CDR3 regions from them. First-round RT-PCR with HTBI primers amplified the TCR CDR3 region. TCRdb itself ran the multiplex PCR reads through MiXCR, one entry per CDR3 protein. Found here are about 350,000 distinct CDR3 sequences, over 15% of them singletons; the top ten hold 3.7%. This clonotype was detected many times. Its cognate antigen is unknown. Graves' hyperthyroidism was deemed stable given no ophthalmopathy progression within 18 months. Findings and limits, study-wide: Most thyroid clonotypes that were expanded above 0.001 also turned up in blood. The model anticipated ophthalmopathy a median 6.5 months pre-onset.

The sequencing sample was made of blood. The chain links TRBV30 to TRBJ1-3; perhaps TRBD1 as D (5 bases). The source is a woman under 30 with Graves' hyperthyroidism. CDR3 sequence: CAWSVQEGRHTIYF. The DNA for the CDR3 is TGTGCCTGGAGTGTACAGGAGGGTCGGCACACCATATATTTT.